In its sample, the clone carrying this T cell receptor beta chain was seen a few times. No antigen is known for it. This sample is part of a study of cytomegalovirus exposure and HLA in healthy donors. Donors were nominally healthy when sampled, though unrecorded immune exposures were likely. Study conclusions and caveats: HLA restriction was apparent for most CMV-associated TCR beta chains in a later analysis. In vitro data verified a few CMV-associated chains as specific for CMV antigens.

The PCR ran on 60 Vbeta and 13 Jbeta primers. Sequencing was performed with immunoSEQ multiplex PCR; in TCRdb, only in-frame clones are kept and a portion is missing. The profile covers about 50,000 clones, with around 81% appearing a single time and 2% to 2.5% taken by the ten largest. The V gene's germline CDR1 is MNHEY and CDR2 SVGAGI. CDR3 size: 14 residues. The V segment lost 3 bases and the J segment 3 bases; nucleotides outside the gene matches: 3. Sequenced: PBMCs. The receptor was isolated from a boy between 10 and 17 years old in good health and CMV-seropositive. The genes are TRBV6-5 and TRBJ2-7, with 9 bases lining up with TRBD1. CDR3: CASSYGQGIYEQYF. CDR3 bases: TGTGCCAGCAGTTATGGACAGGGGATCTACGAGCAGTACTTC.